These 5 T cell receptor beta chains share one sample of origin, sequenced in a study of cytomegalovirus exposure and HLA in healthy donors. PCR primers comprised 60 Vbeta and 13 Jbeta primers. Using immunoSEQ multiplex PCR, the repertoire was profiled, and TCRdb retains in-frame clones only, with some absent. The sample holds roughly 100,000 clones, under 85% seen once. The source material was PBMCs. These receptors originate from a man between 18 and 29 years old in good health and CMV-seronegative.

This chain joins TRBV18 and TRBJ1-5, with D hard to call. Deletions cut 4 bases from V and 11 bases from J, with 12 bases between. Germline lookup yields CDR1 KGHSH and CDR2 LQKENI. This CDR3 is 12 amino acids long. In nucleotides, the CDR3 is TGTGCCAGCTCACTGAACCGGGAAACCCAGCATTTT. Translating gives CASSLNRETQHF.

The rearrangement joins TRBV19 to TRBJ2-1; the match to TRBD2 covers 7 bases. CDR1 is LNHDA, CDR2 SQIVND, per germline (reference sequence). The CDR3 is made up of 14 amino acids. V lost 6 bases, J lost 7 bases, and 9 bases stayed unmatched. The DNA for the CDR3 is TGTGCCAGTAGGTGGGGGGAGGGATGGAATGAGCAGTTCTTC. This codes for CASRWGEGWNEQFF.

This clone was seen a handful of times. V and J are TRBV5-4 and TRBJ1-4; D is ambiguous. The CDR3 contains 17 residues. Germline V gene lookup returns CDR1 SGHNT and CDR2 YYREEE (reference sequence). V gave up 4 bases and J gave up 0 bases, with 16 bases separating them. CDR3: CASSQQETPATNEKLFF. CDR3 nucleotides: TGTGCCAGCAGCCAGCAAGAGACACCTGCAACTAATGAAAAACTGTTTTTT.

This clone was picked up one time. The chain couples TRBV19 to TRBJ1-1; tentatively, D is TRBD1 (6 bases). The CDR3 is 14 residues long. Trimming left V 3 bases short and J 4 bases short, with 12 bases between. CDR1 is LNHDA, CDR2 SQIVND, per germline (reference sequence). The CDR3 coding sequence is TGTGCCAGTAGTATTACAGGGACCGGCACTGAAGCTTTCTTT. Protein product: CASSITGTGTEAFF. The full variable domain, its missing parts supplied by reference TRBV19 and TRBJ1-1, is DGGITQSPKYLFRKEGQNVTLSCEQNLNHDAMYWYRQDPGQGLRLIYYSQIVNDFQKGDIAEGYSVSREKKESFPLTVTSAQKNPTAFYLCASSITGTGTEAFFGQGTRLTVV.

The J gene is TRBJ1-4, the V gene TRBV5-6; D gene ambiguous. In germline, CDR1 is SGHDT, CDR2 YYEEEE. V lost 5 bases, J lost 8 bases, and 7 bases lay in between. CDR3 size: 11 residues. The CDR3 region has the DNA TGTGCCAGCAGGCCTCAGGAAAAACTGTTTTTT. Protein: CASRPQEKLFF.